This paragraph covers one T cell receptor (beta chain) sequence. The target of this receptor is not known. Per-base qualities were not stored, and no clone one base away is much larger. The Qiagen DNeasy kit was used to extract genomic DNA both from unsorted PBMCs and from the negatively selected CD4+ and CD8+ fractions. Using primers that anneal to V and J segments, immunoSEQ multiplex PCR amplified the TCR beta CDR3 regions. Amplification bias was minimized using a synthetic immune receptor repertoire, and residual bias was removed computationally after sequencing. The study's processing was this. Custom Python scripts were used to quantify repertoire diversity as the Shannon entropy index. The unsorted, CD4+ and CD8+ repertoires were each analyzed separately, with the exception of combined analyses, where CD4+ and CD8+ sequences were merged in silico. A clone counted as expanded when the clone's frequency after treatment rose at least 2-fold relative to C1D1, and clones undetected at baseline were given a pseudocount of 0.5. Singleton clones were defined as clones with 0 or 1 copy at C1D1, and non-singleton clones were defined as clones with 2 or more copies. Clones expanded in unsorted samples were annotated as CD4+, CD8+ or unknown by matching protein sequences in sorted samples from the same patient. Diversity changes from C1D1 to C4D1 were tested in paired samples using Wilcoxon tests. The immuneACCESS repertoire file appears here via TCRdb, limited to in-frame rearrangements. These files lack a portion of the clones; in checked studies, under half of the deficit traces to unresolved V genes, and the cause of the others is not known. Clonal size and the V and J genes are those of that table, whereas D and trimming came from the DNA. The sample has approximately 45,000 clones on record, 60% to 75% of them singletons. 3.1% of the sample is taken by the ten largest.

Per the publication, the time point label means: cycle 4 day 1 (C4D1), after less than seven weeks of nivolumab. Relapse after autologous stem cell transplantation had occurred in all trial patients, and cohorts A, B and C were distinguished by prior brentuximab vedotin exposure. The trial cohort was composed of around 60 patients with relapsed/refractory classical Hodgkin lymphoma, for whom complete response, partial response or progressive disease was recorded as best overall response. Single-agent nivolumab was administered to trial patients in the multi-cohort phase II CheckMate 205 trial. Best overall response was determined by an independent review committee according to the 2007 International Working Group response criteria. Trial PBMCs were obtained immediately prior to nivolumab initiation (C1D1) and on therapy at cycle 2 day 1 and cycle 4 day 1. Peripheral blood was collected in 8 mL Vacutainer Cell Preparation Tubes, from which PBMCs were isolated by centrifugation and then cryopreserved.

The germline V gene sets CDR1 to SGDLS and CDR2 to YYNGEE. V loses 0 bases of germline sequence and J loses 1 base, and the interval between the two ends is 7 bases. The cysteine opens and the phenylalanine closes a CDR3 of 15 amino acids. CDR3 DNA only is kept here, 45 bases in frame from base 1. These data come from a study of PD-1 blockade in classical Hodgkin lymphoma (dated by TCRdb to about 2020). Context from the whole study: Nivolumab dosing was 3 mg/kg intravenously every 2 weeks, continuing until either disease progression or unacceptable toxicity. A peripheral blood immune signature of response to PD-1 blockade in classical Hodgkin lymphoma was defined using TCR beta sequencing and CyTOF.

General conclusions and limits of the study: Lower diversity was seen in patients whose nivolumab began less than 1 year after ASCT, and these patients were left out of later analyses so that immune reconstitution would not confound the results. Newly diagnosed patients were reported to have lower baseline TCR diversity than healthy donors, and relapsed/refractory patients were reported to have lower baseline TCR diversity still. CD4+ but not CD8+ TCR diversity rose significantly by C4D1 (p=0.0027 vs p=0.16), most apparent in complete responders (p=0.02). Trial patients achieving complete response had baseline diversity similar to newly diagnosed patients, whereas partial responders and progressors had significantly lower diversity. The study was restricted to a single clinical trial cohort, and the causes of repertoire differences, possibly disease activity or prior therapy, were left undefined.

The material sequenced was peripheral blood mononuclear cells (PBMCs), taken before the fourth cycle of nivolumab. This sequence was found in a human donor with classical Hodgkin lymphoma. Recombination joined TRBV9 with TRBJ1-4, and perhaps TRBD1 as D gene, on 6 matching bases. In nucleotide form, the sequence is TGTGCCAGCAGCGTAGTAGGGGGAACTAATGAAAAACTGTTTTTT. This translates into CASSVVGGTNEKLFF.